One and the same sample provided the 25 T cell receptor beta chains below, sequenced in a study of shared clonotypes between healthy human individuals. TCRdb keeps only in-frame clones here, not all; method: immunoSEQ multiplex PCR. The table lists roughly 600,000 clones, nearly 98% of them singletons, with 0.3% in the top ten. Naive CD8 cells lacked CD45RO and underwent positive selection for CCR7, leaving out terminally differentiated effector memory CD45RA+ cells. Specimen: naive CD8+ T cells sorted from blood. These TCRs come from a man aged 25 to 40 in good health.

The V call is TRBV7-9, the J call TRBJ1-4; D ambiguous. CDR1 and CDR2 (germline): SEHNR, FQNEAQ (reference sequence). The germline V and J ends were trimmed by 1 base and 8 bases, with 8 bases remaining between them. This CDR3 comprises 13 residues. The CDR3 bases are TGTGCCAGCAGCTTAGGGACTGTCGAAAAACTGTTTTTT. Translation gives CASSLGTVEKLFF.

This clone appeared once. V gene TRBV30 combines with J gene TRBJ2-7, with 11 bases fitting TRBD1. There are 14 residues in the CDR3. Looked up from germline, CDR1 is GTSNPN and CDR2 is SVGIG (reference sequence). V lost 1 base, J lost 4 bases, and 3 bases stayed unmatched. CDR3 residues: CAWSAGTGGYEQYF. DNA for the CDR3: TGTGCCTGGAGTGCCGGGACAGGGGGATACGAGCAGTACTTC.

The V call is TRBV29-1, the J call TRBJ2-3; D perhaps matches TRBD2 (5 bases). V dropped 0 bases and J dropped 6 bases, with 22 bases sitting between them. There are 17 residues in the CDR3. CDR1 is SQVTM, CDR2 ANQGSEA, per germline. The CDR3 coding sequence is TGCAGCGTTGAAGAGGCGGGCGTCACAACGACCTTTGATACGCAGTATTTT. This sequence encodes CSVEEAGVTTTFDTQYF.

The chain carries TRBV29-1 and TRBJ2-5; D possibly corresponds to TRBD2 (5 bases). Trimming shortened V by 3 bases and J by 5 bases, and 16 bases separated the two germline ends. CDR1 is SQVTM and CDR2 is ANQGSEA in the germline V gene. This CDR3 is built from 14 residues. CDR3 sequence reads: CSVEVDGWEETQYF. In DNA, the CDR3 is TGCAGCGTTGAGGTGGACGGGTGGGAGGAGACCCAGTACTTC. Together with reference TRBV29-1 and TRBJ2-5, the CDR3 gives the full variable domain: SAVISQKPSRDICQRGTSLTIQCQVDSQVTMMFWYRQQPGQSLTLIATANQGSEATYESGFVIDKFPISRPNLTFSTLTVSNMSPEDSSIYLCSVEVDGWEETQYFGPGTRLLVL.

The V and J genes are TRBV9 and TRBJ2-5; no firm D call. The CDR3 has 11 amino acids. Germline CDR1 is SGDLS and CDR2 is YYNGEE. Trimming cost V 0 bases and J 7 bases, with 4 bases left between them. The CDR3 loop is CASSVGGTQYF. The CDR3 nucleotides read TGTGCCAGCAGCGTAGGGGGGACCCAGTACTTC.

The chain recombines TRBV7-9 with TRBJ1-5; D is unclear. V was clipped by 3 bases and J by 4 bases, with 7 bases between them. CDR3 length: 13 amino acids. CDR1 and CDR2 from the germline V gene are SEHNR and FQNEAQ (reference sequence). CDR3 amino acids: CASSLTSNQPQHF. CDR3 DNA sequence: TGTGCCAGCAGCTTGACTTCGAATCAGCCCCAGCATTTT.

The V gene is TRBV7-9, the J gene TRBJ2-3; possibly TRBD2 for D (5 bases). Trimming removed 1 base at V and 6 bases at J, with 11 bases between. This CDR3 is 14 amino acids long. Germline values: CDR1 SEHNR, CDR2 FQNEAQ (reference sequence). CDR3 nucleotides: TGTGCCAGCAGCTTAGAACTAGTTGGGGATACGCAGTATTTT. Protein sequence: CASSLELVGDTQYF.

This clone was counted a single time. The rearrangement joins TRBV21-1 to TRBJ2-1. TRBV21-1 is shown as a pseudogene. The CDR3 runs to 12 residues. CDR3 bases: TGTGCTCCGGGACCGGACGCTAGTGAGCAGTTCTTC. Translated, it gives CAPGPDASEQFF.

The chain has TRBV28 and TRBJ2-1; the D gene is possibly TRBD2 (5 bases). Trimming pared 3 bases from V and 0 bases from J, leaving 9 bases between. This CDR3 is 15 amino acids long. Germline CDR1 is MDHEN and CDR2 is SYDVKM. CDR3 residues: CASSLRAASYNEQFF. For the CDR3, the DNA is TGTGCCAGCAGTTTGAGGGCAGCCTCCTACAATGAGCAGTTCTTC.

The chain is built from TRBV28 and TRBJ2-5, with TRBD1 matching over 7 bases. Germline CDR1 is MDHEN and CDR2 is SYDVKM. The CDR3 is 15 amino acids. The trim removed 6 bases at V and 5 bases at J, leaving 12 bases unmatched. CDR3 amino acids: CASRSPSLRGETQYF. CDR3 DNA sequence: TGTGCCAGCAGGTCCCCTTCACTCAGGGGGGAGACCCAGTACTTC.

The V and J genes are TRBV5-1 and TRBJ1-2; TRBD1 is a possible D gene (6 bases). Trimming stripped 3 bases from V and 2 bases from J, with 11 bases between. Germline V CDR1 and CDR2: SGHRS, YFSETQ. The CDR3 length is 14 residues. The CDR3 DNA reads TGCGCCAGCAGCTCGGAAGACAGGAACTATGGCTACACCTTC. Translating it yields CASSSEDRNYGYTF.

The DNA for the CDR3 is TGCGCCAGCAGCCTACACAACGAGGGAGATACGCAGTATTTT. It codes for CASSLHNEGDTQYF. The V call is TRBV5-1, the J call TRBJ2-3; the D gene is possibly TRBD2 (5 bases). CDR1 and CDR2 (germline): SGHRS, YFSETQ. The CDR3 loop spans 14 amino acids. The V gene lost 4 bases and the J gene lost 5 bases, with 14 bases spanning the gap.

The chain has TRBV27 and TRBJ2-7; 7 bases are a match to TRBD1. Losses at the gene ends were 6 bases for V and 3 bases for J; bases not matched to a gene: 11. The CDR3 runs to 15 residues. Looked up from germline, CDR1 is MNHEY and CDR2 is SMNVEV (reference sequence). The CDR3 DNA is TGTGCCAGCAGATACAGGGGTGTCGGACTCTACGAGCAGTACTTC. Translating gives CASRYRGVGLYEQYF.

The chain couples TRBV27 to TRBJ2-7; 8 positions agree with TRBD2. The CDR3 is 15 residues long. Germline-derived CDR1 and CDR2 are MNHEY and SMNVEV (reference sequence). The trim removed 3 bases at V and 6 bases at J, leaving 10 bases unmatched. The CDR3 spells CASSFTGRADSEQYF. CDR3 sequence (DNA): TGTGCCAGCAGTTTTACCGGGAGGGCCGATAGCGAGCAGTACTTC.

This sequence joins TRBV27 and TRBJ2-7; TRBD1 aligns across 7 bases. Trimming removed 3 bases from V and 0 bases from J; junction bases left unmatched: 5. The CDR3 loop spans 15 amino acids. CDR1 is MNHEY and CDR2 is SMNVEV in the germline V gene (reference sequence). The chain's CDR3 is CASSLGQPTSYEQYF. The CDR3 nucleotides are TGTGCCAGCAGTTTGGGACAGCCAACCTCCTACGAGCAGTACTTC.

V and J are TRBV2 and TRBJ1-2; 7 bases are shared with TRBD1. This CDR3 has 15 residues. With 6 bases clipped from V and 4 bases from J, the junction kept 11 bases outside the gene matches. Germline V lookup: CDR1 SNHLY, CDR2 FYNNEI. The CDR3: CASRKLQGPSYGYTF. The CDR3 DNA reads TGTGCCAGCAGGAAATTACAGGGGCCCTCCTATGGCTACACCTTC.

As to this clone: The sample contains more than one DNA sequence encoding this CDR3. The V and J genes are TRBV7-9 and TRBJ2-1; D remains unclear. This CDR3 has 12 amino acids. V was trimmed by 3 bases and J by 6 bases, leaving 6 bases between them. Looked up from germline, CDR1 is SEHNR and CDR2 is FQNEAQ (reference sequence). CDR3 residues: CASSFSGNEQFF. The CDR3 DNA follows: TGTGCCAGCAGCTTTAGTGGCAATGAGCAGTTCTTC. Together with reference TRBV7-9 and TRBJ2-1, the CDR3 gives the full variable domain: DTGVSQNPRHKITKRGQNVTFRCDPISEHNRLYWYRQTLGQGPEFLTYFQNEAQLEKSRLLSDRFSAERPKGSFSTLEIQRTEQGDSAMYLCASSFSGNEQFFGPGTRLTVL.

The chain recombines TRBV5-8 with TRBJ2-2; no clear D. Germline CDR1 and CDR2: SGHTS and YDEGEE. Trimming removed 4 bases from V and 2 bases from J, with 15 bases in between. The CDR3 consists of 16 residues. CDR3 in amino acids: CASSPGWAANTGELFF. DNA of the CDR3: TGTGCCAGCAGCCCTGGTTGGGCCGCAAACACCGGGGAGCTGTTTTTT.

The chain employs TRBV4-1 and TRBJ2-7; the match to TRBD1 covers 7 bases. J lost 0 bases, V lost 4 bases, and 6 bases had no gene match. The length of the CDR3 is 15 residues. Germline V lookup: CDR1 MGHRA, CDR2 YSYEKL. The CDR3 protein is CASSRNRDSSYEQYF. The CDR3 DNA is TGCGCCAGCAGCCGGAACCGGGACAGCTCCTACGAGCAGTACTTC.

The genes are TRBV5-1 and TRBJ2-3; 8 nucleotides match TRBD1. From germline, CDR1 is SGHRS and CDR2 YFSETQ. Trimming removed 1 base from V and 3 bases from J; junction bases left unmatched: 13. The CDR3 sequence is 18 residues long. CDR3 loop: CASSLTIPGGLGTDTQYF. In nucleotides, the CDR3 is TGCGCCAGCAGCTTGACTATCCCAGGGGGCTTAGGGACAGATACGCAGTATTTT.

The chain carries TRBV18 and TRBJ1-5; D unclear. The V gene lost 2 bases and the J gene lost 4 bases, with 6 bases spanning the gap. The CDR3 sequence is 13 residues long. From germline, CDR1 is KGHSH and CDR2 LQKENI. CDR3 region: CASSPGRNQPQHF. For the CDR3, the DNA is TGTGCCAGCTCACCAGGGAGGAATCAGCCCCAGCATTTT.

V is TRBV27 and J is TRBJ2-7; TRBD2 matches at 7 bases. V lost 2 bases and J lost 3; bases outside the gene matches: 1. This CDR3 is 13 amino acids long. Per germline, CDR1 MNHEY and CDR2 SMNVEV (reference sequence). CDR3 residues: CASSLGGVYEQYF. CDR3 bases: TGTGCCAGCAGTTTAGGGGGGGTCTACGAGCAGTACTTC.

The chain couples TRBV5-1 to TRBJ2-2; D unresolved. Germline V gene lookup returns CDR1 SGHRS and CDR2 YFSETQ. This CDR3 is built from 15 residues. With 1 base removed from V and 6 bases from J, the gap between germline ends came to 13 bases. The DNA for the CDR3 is TGCGCCAGCAGCTTGTCCCTCAAAAGTCCCGGGGAGCTGTTTTTT. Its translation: CASSLSLKSPGELFF.

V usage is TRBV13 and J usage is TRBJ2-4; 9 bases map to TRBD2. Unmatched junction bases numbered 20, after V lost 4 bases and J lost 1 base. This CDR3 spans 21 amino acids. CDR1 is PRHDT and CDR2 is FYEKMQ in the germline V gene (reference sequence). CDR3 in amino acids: CASSYTDPLAGEAEAKNIQYF. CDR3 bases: TGTGCCAGCAGCTACACGGACCCCTTAGCGGGAGAAGCGGAGGCCAAAAACATTCAGTACTTC.

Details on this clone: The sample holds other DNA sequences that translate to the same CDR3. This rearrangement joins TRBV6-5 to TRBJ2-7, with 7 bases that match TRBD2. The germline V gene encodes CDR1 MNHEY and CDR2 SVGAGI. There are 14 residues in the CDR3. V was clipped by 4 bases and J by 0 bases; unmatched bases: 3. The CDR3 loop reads CASSWASGSYEQYF. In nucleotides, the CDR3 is TGTGCCAGCAGTTGGGCTAGCGGCTCCTACGAGCAGTACTTC.